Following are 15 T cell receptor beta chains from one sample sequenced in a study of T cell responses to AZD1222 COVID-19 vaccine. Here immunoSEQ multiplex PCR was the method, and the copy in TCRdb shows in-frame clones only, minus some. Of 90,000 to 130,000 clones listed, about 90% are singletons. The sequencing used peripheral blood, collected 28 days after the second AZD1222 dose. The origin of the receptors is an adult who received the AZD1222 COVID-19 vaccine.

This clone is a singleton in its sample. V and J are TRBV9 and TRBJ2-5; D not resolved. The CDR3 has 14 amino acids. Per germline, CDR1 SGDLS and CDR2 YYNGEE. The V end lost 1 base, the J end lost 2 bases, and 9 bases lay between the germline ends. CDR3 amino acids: CASSVTPRQETQYF. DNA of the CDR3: TGTGCCAGCAGCGTAACCCCGAGACAAGAGACCCAGTACTTC.

The CDR3 region has the DNA TGTGCCAGCATTTCAGCTGGGCCCGCGTCTTACAATGAGCAGTTCTTC. Protein product: CASISAGPASYNEQFF. This sequence joins TRBV19 and TRBJ2-1, with no clear D. Germline lookup yields CDR1 LNHDA and CDR2 SQIVND (reference sequence). V was pared by 9 bases and J by 4 bases, with 22 bases between. CDR3 length equals 16 residues.

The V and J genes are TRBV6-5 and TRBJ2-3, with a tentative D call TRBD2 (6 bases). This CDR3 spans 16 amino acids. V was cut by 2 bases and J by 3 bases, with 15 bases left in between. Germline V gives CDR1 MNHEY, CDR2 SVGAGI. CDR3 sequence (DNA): TGTGCCAGCAGTTACGGAGGCGGGATAGGGACAGATACGCAGTATTTT. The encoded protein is CASSYGGGIGTDTQYF.

CDR3 coding DNA: TGTGCCAGCAGGGGGGAGGGGGTAGCTGAAGCTTTCTTT. It specifies CASRGEGVAEAFF. The chain joins TRBV27 to TRBJ1-1; D may be TRBD1 (6 bases). V was cut by 6 bases and J by 6 bases, with 14 bases left in between. This CDR3 has 13 amino acids. Germline V lookup: CDR1 MNHEY, CDR2 SMNVEV (reference sequence).

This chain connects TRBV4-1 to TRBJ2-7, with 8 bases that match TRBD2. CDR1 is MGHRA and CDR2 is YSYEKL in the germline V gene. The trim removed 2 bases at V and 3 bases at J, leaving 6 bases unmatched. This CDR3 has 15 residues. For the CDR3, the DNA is TGCGCCAGCAGCCAAACGGGGGGGCGCGGCTACGAGCAGTACTTC. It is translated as CASSQTGGRGYEQYF.

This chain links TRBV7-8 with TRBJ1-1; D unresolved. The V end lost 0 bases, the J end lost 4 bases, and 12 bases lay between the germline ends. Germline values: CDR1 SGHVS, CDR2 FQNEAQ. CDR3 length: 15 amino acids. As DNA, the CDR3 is TGTGCCAGCAGCTTAGCGAACAGAGTAAGCACTGAAGCTTTCTTT. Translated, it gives CASSLANRVSTEAFF.

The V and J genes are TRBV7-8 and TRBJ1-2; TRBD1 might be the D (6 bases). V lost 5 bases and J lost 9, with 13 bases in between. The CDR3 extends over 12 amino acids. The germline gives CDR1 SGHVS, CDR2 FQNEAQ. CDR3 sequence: CASSPQGGSYTF. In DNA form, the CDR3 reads TGTGCCAGCAGCCCCCAAGGGGGTAGCTACACCTTC.

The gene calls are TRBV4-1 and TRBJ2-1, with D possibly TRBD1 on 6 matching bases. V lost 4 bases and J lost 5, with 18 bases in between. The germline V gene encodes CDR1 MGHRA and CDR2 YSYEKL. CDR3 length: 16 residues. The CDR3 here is CASSLQTGGGHNEQFF. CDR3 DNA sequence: TGCGCCAGCAGCCTACAGACAGGAGGTGGGCACAATGAGCAGTTCTTC.

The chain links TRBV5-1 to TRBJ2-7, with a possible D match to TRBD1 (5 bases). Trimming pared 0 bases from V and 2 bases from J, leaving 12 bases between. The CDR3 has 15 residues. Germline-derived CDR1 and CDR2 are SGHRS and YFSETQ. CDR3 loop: CASSLAQGMAYEQYF. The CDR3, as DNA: TGCGCCAGCAGCTTGGCCCAGGGAATGGCCTACGAGCAGTACTTC. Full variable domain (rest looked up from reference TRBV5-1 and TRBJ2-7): KAGVTQTPRYLIKTRGQQVTLSCSPISGHRSVSWYQQTPGQGLQFLFEYFSETQRNKGNFPGRFSGRQFSNSRSEMNVSTLELGDSALYLCASSLAQGMAYEQYFGPGTRLTVT.

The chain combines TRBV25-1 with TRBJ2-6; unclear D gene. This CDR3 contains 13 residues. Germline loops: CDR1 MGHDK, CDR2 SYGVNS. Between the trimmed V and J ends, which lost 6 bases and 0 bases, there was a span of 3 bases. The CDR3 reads CASRDSGANVLTF. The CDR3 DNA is TGTGCCAGCAGGGACTCTGGGGCCAACGTCCTGACTTTC. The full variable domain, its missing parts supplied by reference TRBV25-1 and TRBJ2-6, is EADIYQTPRYLVIGTGKKITLECSQTMGHDKMYWYQQDPGMELHLIHYSYGVNSTEKGDLSSESTVSRIRTEHFPLTLESARPSHTSQYLCASRDSGANVLTFGAGSRLTVL.

The CDR3: CASRKNRGSYYGYTF. The CDR3 DNA reads TGTGCCAGCAGGAAGAACAGGGGCAGTTACTATGGCTACACCTTC. The chain carries TRBV27 and TRBJ1-2; 7 nucleotides agree with TRBD1. Trimming at V came to 6 bases and at J to 3 bases, leaving 10 bases not matched to a gene. This CDR3 spans 15 amino acids. Germline lookup yields CDR1 MNHEY and CDR2 SMNVEV (reference sequence).

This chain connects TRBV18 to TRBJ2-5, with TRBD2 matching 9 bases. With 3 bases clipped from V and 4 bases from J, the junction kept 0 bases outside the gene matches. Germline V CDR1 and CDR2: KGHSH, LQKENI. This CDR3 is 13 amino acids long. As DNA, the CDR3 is TGTGCCAGCTCACCGACTAGCGGAGAGACCCAGTACTTC. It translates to CASSPTSGETQYF.

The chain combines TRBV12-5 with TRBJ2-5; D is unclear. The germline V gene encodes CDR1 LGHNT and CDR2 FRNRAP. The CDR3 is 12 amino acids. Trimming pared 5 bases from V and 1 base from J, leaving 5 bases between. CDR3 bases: TGTGCTAGTGGTGACCTCCAAGAGACCCAGTACTTC. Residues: CASGDLQETQYF. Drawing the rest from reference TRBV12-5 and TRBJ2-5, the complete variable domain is DARVTQTPRHKVTEMGQEVTMRCQPILGHNTVFWYRQTMMQGLELLAYFRNRAPLDDSGMPKDRFSAEMPDATLATLKIQPSEPRDSAVYFCASGDLQETQYFGPGTRLLVL.

The CDR3 protein is CASSPGGGGNYGYTF. The CDR3 DNA reads as TGTGCCAGCTCACCCGGAGGTGGGGGAAACTATGGCTACACCTTC. This chain uses TRBV18 with TRBJ1-2; D is possibly TRBD1 (5 bases). Per germline, CDR1 KGHSH and CDR2 LQKENI. The CDR3 is made up of 15 amino acids. The germline V and J ends were trimmed by 3 bases and 2 bases, with 13 bases remaining between them.

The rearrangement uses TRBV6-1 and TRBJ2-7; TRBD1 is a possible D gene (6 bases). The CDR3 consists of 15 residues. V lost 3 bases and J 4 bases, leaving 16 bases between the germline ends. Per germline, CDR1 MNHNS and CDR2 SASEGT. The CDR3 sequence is CASSDPARRGYEQYF. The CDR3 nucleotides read TGTGCCAGCAGTGACCCCGCCCGCAGGGGATACGAGCAGTACTTC.